What follows are 29 T cell receptor beta chains derived from one specimen sequenced in a study of chemoradiotherapy in HPV16-positive cancers. The protocol was immunoSEQ multiplex PCR, while the TCRdb copy is restricted to in-frame clones and leaves out a portion. Of around 16,000 clones detected, about four fifths appear once; the ten largest clones hold approximately 11%. Sampling was performed from a patient who underwent chemoradiotherapy. These receptors were obtained from a human donor with HPV-associated anogenital cancer.

The chain combines TRBV5-6 with TRBJ1-3, with 8 positions matching TRBD1. Trimming took 4 bases from V and 0 from J; bases not matched to a gene: 9. Germline V lookup: CDR1 SGHDT, CDR2 YYEEEE. This CDR3 contains 17 residues. CDR3 region: CASSPGTGGDSGNTIYF. Written as DNA, the CDR3 is TGTGCCAGCAGCCCAGGGACAGGAGGGGACTCTGGAAACACCATATATTTT.

CDR3 in amino acids: CASSLRGGEDYNEQFF. The CDR3 bases are TGTGCCAGCAGCTTACGCGGGGGGGAAGACTACAATGAGCAGTTCTTC. The J gene is TRBJ2-1, the V gene TRBV7-2; 9 bases are a match to TRBD2. The CDR3 length is 16 residues. Trimming took 2 bases from V and 3 from J; bases not matched to a gene: 5. CDR1 and CDR2 (germline): SGHTA, FQGNSA.

The chain recombines TRBV4-2 with TRBJ2-3, with no clear D. The CDR3 spans 17 residues. Germline CDR1 is LGHNA and CDR2 is YNFKEQ. Deletions cut 0 bases from V and 4 bases from J, with 17 bases between. This chain's CDR3 is CASSQDFRPAKADTQYF. The DNA for the CDR3 is TGTGCCAGCAGCCAAGATTTCCGCCCAGCGAAAGCAGATACGCAGTATTTT.

In DNA, the CDR3 is TGCAGCGTTGAAGAGGCTAGTGGGAGTACTCGGTACTTC. Protein: CSVEEASGSTRYF. The rearrangement joins TRBV29-1 to TRBJ2-4; D is possibly TRBD2 (5 bases). V shed 0 bases and J shed 15 bases, with 18 bases lying between them. CDR3 length: 13 residues. Germline loops: CDR1 SQVTM, CDR2 ANQGSEA.

DNA for the CDR3: TGTGCCATCAGTGAGAGGGGCTACGAGCAGTACTTC. It specifies CAISERGYEQYF. This chain uses TRBV10-3 with TRBJ2-7; D possibly corresponds to TRBD1 (5 bases). Germline V gives CDR1 ENHRY, CDR2 SYGVKD. This CDR3 region has 12 residues. V lost 2 bases to trimming and J lost 3 bases, with 5 bases between them.

V gene TRBV7-2 combines with J gene TRBJ2-2, with TRBD2 matching 10 bases. CDR1 and CDR2 from the germline V gene are SGHTA and FQGNSA. The length of the CDR3 is 18 residues. Unmatched junction bases numbered 7, after V lost 2 bases and J lost 1 base. CDR3 sequence: CASSLTLAGAENTGELFF. The DNA of the CDR3 is TGTGCCAGCAGCTTAACGCTAGCGGGGGCCGAGAACACCGGGGAGCTGTTTTTT.

In its sample, this clone was seen a few times. This rearrangement joins TRBV28 to TRBJ2-7; 8 positions agree with TRBD2. The CDR3 runs 15 residues. Germline assignment: CDR1 MDHEN and CDR2 SYDVKM. Losses at the gene ends were 6 bases for V and 3 bases for J; bases not matched to a gene: 10. Here the CDR3 reads CASSQEGLGNYEQYF. The CDR3 bases are TGTGCCAGCAGCCAAGAGGGACTAGGAAACTACGAGCAGTACTTC.

This clone was seen a few times. CDR3 DNA sequence: TGTGCCAGCAGCTTGTTGGGACGTGGGCTAGATGAGCAGTTCTTC. Protein product: CASSLLGRGLDEQFF. V is TRBV5-6 and J is TRBJ2-1, with D perhaps TRBD1 or TRBD2 (5 bases each). With 1 base removed from V and 8 bases from J, the gap between germline ends came to 16 bases. Germline loops: CDR1 SGHDT, CDR2 YYEEEE. The CDR3 sequence is 15 residues long.

Only a few counts were recorded for this clone. V gene TRBV6-1 combines with J gene TRBJ1-3, with 8 positions matching TRBD1. Germline CDR1 MNHNS, CDR2 SASEGT. With V trimmed by 6 bases and J by 0 bases, 1 base remained unmatched. The CDR3 consists of 14 residues. CDR3: CASRGQDSGNTIYF. In nucleotides, the CDR3 is TGTGCCAGCAGGGGACAGGACTCTGGAAACACCATATATTTT.

The chain couples TRBV9 to TRBJ2-5; D uncertain. Trimming removed 1 base at V and 5 bases at J, with 15 bases between. Germline CDR1 and CDR2: SGDLS and YYNGEE. This CDR3 has 15 amino acids. CDR3 nucleotides: TGTGCCAGCAGCGTACAGGACGGTCAAGCGGAGACCCAGTACTTC. This encodes CASSVQDGQAETQYF.

CDR3 sequence reads: CASSLAGGQIDEQYF. In nucleotides, the CDR3 is TGCGCCAGCAGCTTGGCGGGTGGGCAAATTGATGAGCAGTACTTC. The gene calls are TRBV5-1 and TRBJ2-7; unclear D gene. Germline V gives CDR1 SGHRS, CDR2 YFSETQ. V lost 0 bases and J lost 7, with 17 bases in between. CDR3 size: 15 residues. The entire variable domain, with the rest obtained from reference TRBV5-1 and TRBJ2-7, is as follows: KAGVTQTPRYLIKTRGQQVTLSCSPISGHRSVSWYQQTPGQGLQFLFEYFSETQRNKGNFPGRFSGRQFSNSRSEMNVSTLELGDSALYLCASSLAGGQIDEQYFGPGTRLTVT.

V is TRBV28 and J is TRBJ1-1; D is undetermined. The CDR3 is 12 residues long. Trimming cost V 6 bases and J 8 bases, with 13 bases left between them. Germline assignment: CDR1 MDHEN and CDR2 SYDVKM. The CDR3 DNA is TGTGCCAGCAGCCCTCTTTCTACCGAAGCTTTCTTT. This translates into CASSPLSTEAFF. Using reference TRBV28 and TRBJ1-1 for the parts outside the CDR3, the full variable domain is DVKVTQSSRYLVKRTGEKVFLECVQDMDHENMFWYRQDPGLGLRLIYFSYDVKMKEKGDIPEGYSVSREKKERFSLILESASTNQTSMYLCASSPLSTEAFFGQGTRLTVV.

This clone was detected once. The rearrangement uses TRBV4-2 and TRBJ1-2, with D uncertain. V was cut by 1 base and J by 4 bases, with 10 bases left in between. Germline values: CDR1 LGHNA, CDR2 YNFKEQ. The CDR3 is made up of 14 amino acids. CDR3 sequence: CASSQAEGFYGYTF. In DNA form, the CDR3 reads TGTGCCAGCAGCCAAGCCGAGGGCTTCTATGGCTACACCTTC.

The chain has TRBV5-1 and TRBJ1-4, with 7 nucleotides matching TRBD1. Germline lookup yields CDR1 SGHRS and CDR2 YFSETQ. Losses at the gene ends were 5 bases for V and 6 bases for J; bases not matched to a gene: 10. This CDR3 comprises 15 residues. CDR3 in DNA: TGCGCCAGCAGTTTTATGGGAACAGGGGATGAAAAACTGTTTTTT. Translating it yields CASSFMGTGDEKLFF.

This chain uses TRBV5-6 with TRBJ2-2; D might be TRBD2 (6 bases). The germline CDR1 and CDR2 sequences are SGHDT and YYEEEE. The CDR3 totals 16 residues. V dropped 1 base and J dropped 0 bases, with 10 bases sitting between them. CDR3 amino acids: CASSLLGLANTGELFF. In DNA form, the CDR3 reads TGTGCCAGCAGCTTGTTGGGACTTGCGAACACCGGGGAGCTGTTTTTT.

V and J are TRBV5-6 and TRBJ1-2; D unresolved. The V gene's germline CDR1 is SGHDT and CDR2 YYEEEE. V was trimmed by 1 base and J by 3 bases, leaving 25 bases between them. CDR3 length: 19 residues. As DNA, the CDR3 is TGTGCCAGCAGCTTGTCCCTAGTATATTACGTTCTCCACGACTATGGCTACACCTTC. The encoded protein is CASSLSLVYYVLHDYGYTF.

This clone was counted a few times. J is TRBJ2-7 and V is TRBV6-5, with 7 positions matching TRBD1. Germline V lookup: CDR1 MNHEY, CDR2 SVGAGI. The trim removed 2 bases at V and 5 bases at J, leaving 6 bases unmatched. This CDR3 is 14 amino acids long. The CDR3 sequence: CASSYEDRKNEQYF. CDR3 sequence (DNA): TGTGCCAGCAGTTACGAGGACAGGAAGAACGAGCAGTACTTC.

This rearrangement joins TRBV4-1 to TRBJ1-5; TRBD1 might be the D (6 bases). With 5 bases removed from V and 0 bases from J, the gap between germline ends came to 11 bases. Germline V gene lookup returns CDR1 MGHRA and CDR2 YSYEKL. This CDR3 spans 15 amino acids. The CDR3 sequence is CASSAPRGSNQPQHF. The CDR3 nucleotides read TGCGCCAGCAGCGCGCCCAGGGGTAGCAATCAGCCCCAGCATTTT.

The chain has TRBV4-1 and TRBJ2-3, with a possible D match to TRBD1 (5 bases). Germline CDR1 and CDR2: MGHRA and YSYEKL. V was cut by 4 bases and J by 1 base, with 12 bases left in between. CDR3 length: 15 residues. For the CDR3, the DNA is TGCGCCAGCAGCCCCGGTATCAGGGGCACAGATACGCAGTATTTT. Translating gives CASSPGIRGTDTQYF.

The gene calls are TRBV7-2 and TRBJ2-7; 8 bases line up with TRBD1. The germline V gene encodes CDR1 SGHTA and CDR2 FQGNSA. V lost 1 base, J lost 5 bases, and 4 bases stayed unmatched. The CDR3 covers 14 residues. CDR3 protein: CASSLVNRGDEQYF. The DNA for the CDR3 is TGTGCCAGCAGCTTAGTGAACAGGGGGGACGAGCAGTACTTC.

This clone is judged large. The chain joins TRBV9 to TRBJ2-2; 10 bases agree with TRBD2. V trimming: 3 bases; J trimming: 0 bases; junction bases outside the gene matches: 2. CDR1 and CDR2 (germline): SGDLS, YYNGEE. The CDR3 extends over 16 amino acids. CDR3 residues: CASSDSGGPNTGELFF. In DNA form, the CDR3 reads TGTGCCAGCAGCGATAGCGGGGGGCCGAACACCGGGGAGCTGTTTTTT.

The chain carries TRBV4-1 and TRBJ1-1; D not certain. Germline-derived CDR1 and CDR2 are MGHRA and YSYEKL. The ends were cut back, 5 bases at V and 8 bases at J, with 21 bases in the middle. This CDR3 is built from 15 residues. The CDR3, as DNA: TGCGCCAGCAGCGAAACAACGGCGAAGGGAGAGGAAGCTTTCTTT. Translating it yields CASSETTAKGEEAFF.

V usage is TRBV28 and J usage is TRBJ2-3; 7 bases fit TRBD1. The CDR3 contains 15 residues. Germline assignment: CDR1 MDHEN and CDR2 SYDVKM. The V gene end was trimmed by 4 bases and the J gene end by 2 bases; junction bases not matched to a gene: 6. The CDR3 nucleotides are TGTGCCAGCAGTTGGACAGGAGGAACCACAGATACGCAGTATTTT. It is translated as CASSWTGGTTDTQYF.

The chain links TRBV18 to TRBJ1-1, with D unclear. CDR1 is KGHSH, CDR2 LQKENI, per germline. The V end was cut by 0 bases, the J end by 2 bases, with 13 bases between. This CDR3 comprises 16 residues. CDR3 protein: CASSPPGRSFNTEAFF. CDR3 coding DNA: TGTGCCAGCTCACCACCGGGGAGGTCGTTCAACACTGAAGCTTTCTTT.

This chain connects TRBV5-4 to TRBJ1-6; no definite D call. This CDR3 region has 14 residues. V was pared by 0 bases and J by 10 bases, with 11 bases between. Looked up from germline, CDR1 is SGHNT and CDR2 is YYREEE (reference sequence). The CDR3 DNA is TGTGCCAGCAGCTTGGGGGTAATTGGGTCACCCCTCCACTTT. It encodes CASSLGVIGSPLHF.

This clone came up once. The gene calls are TRBV30 and TRBJ2-5, with D possibly being TRBD2 (6 bases). The CDR3 covers 13 residues. Trimming removed 4 bases from V and 1 base from J, with 10 bases in between. In germline, CDR1 is GTSNPN, CDR2 SVGIG (reference sequence). CDR3 DNA: TGTGCCTGGACGGCGGGGATCCAAGAGACCCAGTACTTC. This encodes CAWTAGIQETQYF.

The chain joins TRBV4-2 to TRBJ2-5; possible D gene TRBD1, 5 bases. Looked up from germline, CDR1 is LGHNA and CDR2 is YNFKEQ. This CDR3 contains 14 residues. Trimming took off 0 bases at V and 5 bases at J, with 10 bases between the two ends. The DNA for the CDR3 is TGTGCCAGCAGCCAAGATTGGGGCCGGGAGACCCAGTACTTC. This gives the protein CASSQDWGRETQYF.

J is TRBJ2-7 and V is TRBV4-1; D uncertain. The CDR3 is made up of 19 amino acids. Trimming cost V 0 bases and J 0 bases, with 21 bases left between them. Germline V gene sequence: CDR1 MGHRA, CDR2 YSYEKL. CDR3 loop: CASSQDPIDPTSFSYEQYF. CDR3 DNA: TGCGCCAGCAGCCAAGATCCAATAGATCCGACATCCTTCTCCTACGAGCAGTACTTC.

The chain recombines TRBV4-1 with TRBJ2-1; 7 bases map to TRBD2. The germline V gene encodes CDR1 MGHRA and CDR2 YSYEKL. CDR3 length equals 20 residues. After removal of 4 bases from V and 0 bases from J, the junction contained 18 bases not matched to a gene. In DNA form, the CDR3 reads TGCGCCAGCAGCCCGACATTGGGAGAGCTGGGGGGGAGCTCCTACAATGAGCAGTTCTTC. Translating gives CASSPTLGELGGSSYNEQFF.